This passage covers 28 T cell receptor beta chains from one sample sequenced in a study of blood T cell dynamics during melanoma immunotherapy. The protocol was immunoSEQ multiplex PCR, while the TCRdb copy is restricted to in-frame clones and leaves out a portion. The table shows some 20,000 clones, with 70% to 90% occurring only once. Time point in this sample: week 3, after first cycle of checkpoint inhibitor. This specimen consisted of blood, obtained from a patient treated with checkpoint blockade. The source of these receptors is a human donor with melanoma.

CDR3 amino acids: CASSFRYYEQYF. The CDR3 region has the DNA TGTGCCAGCAGCTTTCGTTACTACGAGCAGTACTTC. J is TRBJ2-7 and V is TRBV5-6, with unresolved D. Trimming took 2 bases from V and 3 from J, leaving 6 bases between them. The CDR3 loop spans 12 amino acids. Germline V gives CDR1 SGHDT, CDR2 YYEEEE.

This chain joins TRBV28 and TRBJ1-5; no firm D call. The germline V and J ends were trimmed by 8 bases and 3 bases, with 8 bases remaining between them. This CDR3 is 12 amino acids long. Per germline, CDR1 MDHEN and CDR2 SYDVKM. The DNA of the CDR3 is TGTGCCAGCGGGCGGATCAATCAGCCCCAGCATTTT. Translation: CASGRINQPQHF.

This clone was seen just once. Here the CDR3 DNA reads TGTGCCAGCAGCCTCTCGGGCGGGAGGGCCTACGAGCAGTACTTC. Translated: CASSLSGGRAYEQYF. The gene calls are TRBV11-3 and TRBJ2-7; 9 nucleotides line up with TRBD2. This CDR3 is built from 15 residues. Germline-derived CDR1 and CDR2 are SGHNT and YENEEA. The V gene end was trimmed by 5 bases and the J gene end by 2 bases; junction bases not matched to a gene: 7.

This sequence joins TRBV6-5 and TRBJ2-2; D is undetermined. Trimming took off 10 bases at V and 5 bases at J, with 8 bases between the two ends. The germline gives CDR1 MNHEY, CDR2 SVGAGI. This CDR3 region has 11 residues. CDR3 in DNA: TGTGCCACCCAACTTACCGGGGAGCTGTTTTTT. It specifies CATQLTGELFF.

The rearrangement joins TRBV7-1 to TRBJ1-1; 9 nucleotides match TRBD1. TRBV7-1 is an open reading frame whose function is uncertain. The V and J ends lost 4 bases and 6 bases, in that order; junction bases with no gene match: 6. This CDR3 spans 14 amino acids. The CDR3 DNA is TGTGCCAGCAGCTTAGTGGACAGGGGAGCTGAAGCTTTCTTT. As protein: CASSLVDRGAEAFF.

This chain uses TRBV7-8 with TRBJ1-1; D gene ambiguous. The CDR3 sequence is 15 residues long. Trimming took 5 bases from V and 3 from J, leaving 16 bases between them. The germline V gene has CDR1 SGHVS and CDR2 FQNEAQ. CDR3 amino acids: CASSPRVMQDTEAFF. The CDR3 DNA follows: TGTGCCAGCAGCCCTCGGGTTATGCAGGACACTGAAGCTTTCTTT. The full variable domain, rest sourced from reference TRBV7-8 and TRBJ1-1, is GAGVSQSPRYKVAKRGQDVALRCDPISGHVSLFWYQQALGQGPEFLTYFQNEAQLDKSGLPSDRFFAERPEGSVSTLKIQRTQQEDSAVYLCASSPRVMQDTEAFFGQGTRLTVV.

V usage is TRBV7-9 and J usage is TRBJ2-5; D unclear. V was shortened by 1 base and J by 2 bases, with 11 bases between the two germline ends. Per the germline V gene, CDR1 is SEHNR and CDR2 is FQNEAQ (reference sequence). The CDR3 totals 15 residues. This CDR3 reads CASSLGVDGQETQYF. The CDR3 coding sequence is TGTGCCAGCAGCTTAGGGGTCGACGGACAAGAGACCCAGTACTTC.

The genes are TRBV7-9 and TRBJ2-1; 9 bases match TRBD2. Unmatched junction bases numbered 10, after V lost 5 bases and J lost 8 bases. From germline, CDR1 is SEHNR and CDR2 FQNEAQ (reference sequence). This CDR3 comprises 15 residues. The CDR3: CASSPGTSPGDEQFF. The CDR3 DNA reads TGTGCCAGCAGCCCCGGGACTAGCCCGGGGGATGAGCAGTTCTTC.

CDR3 amino acids: CATSKGRRGSGNTIYF. CDR3 DNA: TGTGCCACATCAAAGGGACGTCGAGGCTCTGGAAACACCATATATTTT. The rearrangement joins TRBV19 to TRBJ1-3, with D perhaps TRBD1 (5 bases). Trimming took off 10 bases at V and 0 bases at J, with 19 bases between the two ends. There are 16 residues in the CDR3. Germline CDR1 reads LNHDA; CDR2 reads SQIVND (reference sequence).

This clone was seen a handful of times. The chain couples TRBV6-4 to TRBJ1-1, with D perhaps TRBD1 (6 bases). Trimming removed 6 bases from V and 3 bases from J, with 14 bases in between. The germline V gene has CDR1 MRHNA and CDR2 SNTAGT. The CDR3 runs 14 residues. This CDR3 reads CASSIRGEDTEAFF. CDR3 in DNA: TGTGCCAGCAGCATAAGGGGGGAAGACACTGAAGCTTTCTTT.

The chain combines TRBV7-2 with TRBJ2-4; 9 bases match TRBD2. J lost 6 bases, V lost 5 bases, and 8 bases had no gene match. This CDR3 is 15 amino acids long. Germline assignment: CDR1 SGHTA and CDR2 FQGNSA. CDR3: CASSQPTSGINIQYF. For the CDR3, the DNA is TGTGCCAGCAGCCAGCCGACTAGCGGCATAAACATTCAGTACTTC.

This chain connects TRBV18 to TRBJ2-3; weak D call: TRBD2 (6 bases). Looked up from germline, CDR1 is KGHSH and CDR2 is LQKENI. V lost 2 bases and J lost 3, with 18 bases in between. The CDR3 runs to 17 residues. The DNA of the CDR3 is TGTGCCAGCTCACCATCGGGGGTTGTAATCGGGACAGATACGCAGTATTTT. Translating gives CASSPSGVVIGTDTQYF.

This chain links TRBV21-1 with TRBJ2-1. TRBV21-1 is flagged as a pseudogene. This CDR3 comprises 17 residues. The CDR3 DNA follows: TGTGCCAGCAGCAAGGTCGGACGGGGGCCCCGTCGGCATGAGCAGTTCTTC. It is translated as CASSKVGRGPRRHEQFF.

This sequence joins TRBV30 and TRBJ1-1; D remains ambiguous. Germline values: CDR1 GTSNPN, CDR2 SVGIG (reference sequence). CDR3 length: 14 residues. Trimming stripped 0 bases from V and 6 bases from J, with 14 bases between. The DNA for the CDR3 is TGTGCCTGGAGTGTTGCCGGGATCGGAGCTGAAGCTTTCTTT. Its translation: CAWSVAGIGAEAFF.

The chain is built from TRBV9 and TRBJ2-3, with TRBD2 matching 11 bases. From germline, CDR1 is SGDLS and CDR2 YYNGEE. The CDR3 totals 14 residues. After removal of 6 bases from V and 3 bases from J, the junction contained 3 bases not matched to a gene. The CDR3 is CASNIAGGTDTQYF. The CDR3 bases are TGTGCCAGCAACATAGCGGGAGGGACAGATACGCAGTATTTT.

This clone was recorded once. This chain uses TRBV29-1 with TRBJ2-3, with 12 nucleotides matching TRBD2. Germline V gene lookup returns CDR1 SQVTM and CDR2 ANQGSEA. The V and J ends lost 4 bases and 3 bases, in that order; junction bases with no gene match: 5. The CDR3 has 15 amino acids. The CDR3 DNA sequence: TGCAGCGTTGGGGGACTAGCGGGTCGTACAGATACGCAGTATTTT. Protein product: CSVGGLAGRTDTQYF.

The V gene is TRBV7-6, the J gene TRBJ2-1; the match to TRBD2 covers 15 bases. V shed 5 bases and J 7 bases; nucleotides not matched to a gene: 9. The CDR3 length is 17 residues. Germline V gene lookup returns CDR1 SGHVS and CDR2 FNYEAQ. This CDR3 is CASSGRVGTSGRNEQFF. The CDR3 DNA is TGTGCCAGCAGCGGAAGGGTAGGGACTAGCGGGAGGAATGAGCAGTTCTTC.

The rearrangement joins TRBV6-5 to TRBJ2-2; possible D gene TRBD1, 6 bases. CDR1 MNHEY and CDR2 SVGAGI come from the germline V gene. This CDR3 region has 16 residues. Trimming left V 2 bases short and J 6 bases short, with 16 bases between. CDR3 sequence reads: CASSYGNRDSAGELFF. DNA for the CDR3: TGTGCCAGCAGTTACGGAAACAGGGATTCCGCCGGGGAGCTGTTTTTT.

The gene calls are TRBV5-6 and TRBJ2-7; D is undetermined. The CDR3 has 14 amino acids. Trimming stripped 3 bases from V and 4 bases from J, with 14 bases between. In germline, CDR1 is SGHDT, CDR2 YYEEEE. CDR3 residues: CASSSTGHRYEQYF. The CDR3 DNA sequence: TGTGCCAGCAGCTCCACCGGGCACCGATACGAGCAGTACTTC.

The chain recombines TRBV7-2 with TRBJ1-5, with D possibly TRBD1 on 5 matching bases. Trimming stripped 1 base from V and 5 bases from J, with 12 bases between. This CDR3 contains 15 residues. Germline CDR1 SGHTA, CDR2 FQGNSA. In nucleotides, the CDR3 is TGTGCCAGCAGCTTAGTTTGGCAGGGTCATCAGCCCCAGCATTTT. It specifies CASSLVWQGHQPQHF.

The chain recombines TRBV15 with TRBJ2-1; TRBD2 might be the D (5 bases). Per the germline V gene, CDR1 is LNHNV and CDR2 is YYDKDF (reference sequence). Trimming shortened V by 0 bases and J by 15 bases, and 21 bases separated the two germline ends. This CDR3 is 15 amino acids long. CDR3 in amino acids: CATSRDPGEDSRRFF. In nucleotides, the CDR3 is TGTGCCACCAGCAGAGATCCAGGCGAGGACTCCCGCCGGTTCTTC.

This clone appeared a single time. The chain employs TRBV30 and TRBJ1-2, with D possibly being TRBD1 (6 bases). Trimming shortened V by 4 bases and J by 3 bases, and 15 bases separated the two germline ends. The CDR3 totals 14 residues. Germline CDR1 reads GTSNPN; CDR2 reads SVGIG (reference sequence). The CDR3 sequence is CAWKIQGSYYGYTF. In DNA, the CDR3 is TGTGCCTGGAAAATACAGGGATCCTACTATGGCTACACCTTC.

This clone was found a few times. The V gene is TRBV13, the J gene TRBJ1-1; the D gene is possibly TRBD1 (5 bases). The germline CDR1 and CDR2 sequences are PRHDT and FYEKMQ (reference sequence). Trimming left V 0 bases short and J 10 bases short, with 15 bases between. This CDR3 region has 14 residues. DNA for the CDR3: TGTGCCAGCAGCTTAGGCAGGGATTTCCCTGTAGCTTTCTTT. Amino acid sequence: CASSLGRDFPVAFF. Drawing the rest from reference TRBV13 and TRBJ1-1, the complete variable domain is AAGVIQSPRHLIKEKRETATLKCYPIPRHDTVYWYQQGPGQDPQFLISFYEKMQSDKGSIPDRFSAQQFSDYHSELNMSSLELGDSALYFCASSLGRDFPVAFFGQGTRLTVV.

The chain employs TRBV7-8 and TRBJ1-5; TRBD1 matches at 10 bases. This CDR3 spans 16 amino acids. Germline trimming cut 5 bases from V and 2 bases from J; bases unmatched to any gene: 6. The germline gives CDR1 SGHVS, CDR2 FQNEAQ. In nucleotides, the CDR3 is TGTGCCAGCAGCGCCTCGACAGGGGGCGGCAATCAGCCCCAGCATTTT. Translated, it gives CASSASTGGGNQPQHF.

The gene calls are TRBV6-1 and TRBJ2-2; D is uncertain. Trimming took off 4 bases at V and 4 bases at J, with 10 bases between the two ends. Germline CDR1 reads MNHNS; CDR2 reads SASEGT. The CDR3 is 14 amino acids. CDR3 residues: CASSVQVGTGELFF. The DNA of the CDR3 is TGTGCCAGCAGTGTTCAAGTAGGCACCGGGGAGCTGTTTTTT.

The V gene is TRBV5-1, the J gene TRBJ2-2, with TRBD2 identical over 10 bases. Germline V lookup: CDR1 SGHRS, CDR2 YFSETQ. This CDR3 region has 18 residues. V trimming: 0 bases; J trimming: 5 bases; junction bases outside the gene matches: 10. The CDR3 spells CASSLVSSGSQGTGELFF. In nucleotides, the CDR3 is TGCGCCAGCAGCTTGGTTTCTAGCGGGAGTCAGGGGACCGGGGAGCTGTTTTTT.

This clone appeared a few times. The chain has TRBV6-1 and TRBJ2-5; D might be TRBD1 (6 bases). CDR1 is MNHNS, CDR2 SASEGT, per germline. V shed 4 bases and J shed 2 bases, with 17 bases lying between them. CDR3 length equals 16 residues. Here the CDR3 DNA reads TGTGCCAGCAGTGTACATTCGGGACAAACTCAAGAGACCCAGTACTTC. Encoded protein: CASSVHSGQTQETQYF.

As DNA, the CDR3 is TGTGCCAGTAGCTGGGGAGTAGGAGGCGAGCAGTACTTC. It encodes CASSWGVGGEQYF. The chain carries TRBV19 and TRBJ2-7; D perhaps matches TRBD2 (5 bases). The germline V gene has CDR1 LNHDA and CDR2 SQIVND (reference sequence). V lost 6 bases and J lost 6, with 15 bases in between. The CDR3 extends over 13 amino acids.